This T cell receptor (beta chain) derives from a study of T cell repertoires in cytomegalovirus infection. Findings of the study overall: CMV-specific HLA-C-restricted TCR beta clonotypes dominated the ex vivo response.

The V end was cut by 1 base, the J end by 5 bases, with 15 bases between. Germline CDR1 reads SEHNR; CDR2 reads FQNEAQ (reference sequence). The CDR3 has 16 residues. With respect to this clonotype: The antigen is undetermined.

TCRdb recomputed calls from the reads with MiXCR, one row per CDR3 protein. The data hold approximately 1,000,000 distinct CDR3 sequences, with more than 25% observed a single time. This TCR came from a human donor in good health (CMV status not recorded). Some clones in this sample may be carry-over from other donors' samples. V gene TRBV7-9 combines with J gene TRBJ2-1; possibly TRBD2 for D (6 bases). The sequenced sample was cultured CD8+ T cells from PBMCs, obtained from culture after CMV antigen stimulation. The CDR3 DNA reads TGTGCCAGCAGCTTAGGGGGCGGGGAGGCCGACAATGAGCAGTTCTTC. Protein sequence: CASSLGGGEADNEQFF.